The rows below give T cell receptor beta chains drawn from one sample of a study of T cell responses to AZD1222 COVID-19 vaccine. Assay: immunoSEQ multiplex PCR; the TCRdb copy retains only in-frame clones and omits some. The data show about 120,000 clones, 80% to 95% seen once. Source: peripheral blood, taken 28 days after the second AZD1222 dose. These receptors all come from an adult who received the AZD1222 COVID-19 vaccine. Each CDR3 is given without its conserved first and last residue. A D gene is named only where the DNA matches it firmly. The size entry is marked missing in some rows and otherwise reads once, few, many or a size class.

>12|.|TRBV11-2|.
ASSFARVNEKLF
>14|.|TRBV5-4|.
ASSWGGRDSNQPQH
>13|TRBD2|TRBV5-6|.
ASSLVSGVTDTQY
>14|TRBD2|TRBV5-1|once
ASSLAGGVTYNEQF
>10|.|TRBV5-1|.
ASSSRVYEAF
>13|.|TRBV28|few
ASRSTGRARTIEY
>12|TRBD1|TRBV7-2|.
ASSPTGDGQPQH
>12|TRBD1|TRBV7-9|.
ASSPITGDYGYT
>12|TRBD1|TRBV5-1|few
ASSLGTGLTPLH
>10|.|TRBV6-5|.
ASSPLGTEAF
>10|.|TRBV6-5|.
ASQGGGETQY
>12|TRBD1|TRBV2|.
ASSADRGDSPLH
>11|TRBD1|TRBV7-8|few
ASSPTTGNGYT
>13|TRBD2|TRBV7-3|.
ASSFSGGASDTQY
>12|TRBD1|TRBV5-6|.
ASSLGGGYYGYT
>11|.|TRBV29-1|once
SVSRDQGTEAF
>13|TRBD1|TRBV9|.
ASSVTGTGDSPLH
>13|TRBD2|TRBV5-4|.
ASSLELAGLETQY
>12|.|TRBV4-2|few
ASSHTENTGELF
>10|.|TRBV30|once
AWSRDRYEQY
>9|.|TRBV7-4|.
ASSPRGEQY
>13|.|TRBV7-9|.
ASSLEGSRDQPQH
>10|.|TRBV11-1|once
ASRTGNTEAF
>14|.|TRBV18|.
ASSPDSGLSYNEQF
>13|.|TRBV15|.
ATSREQGGSYEQY
>10|.|TRBV13|.
ASSLVGGTIY
>11|.|TRBV6-2/TRBV6-3|.
ASSRAYTDTQY
>12|.|TRBV7-9|once
ASSLQVMNTEAF
>10|.|TRBV28|few
ASSERGYGYT
>12|.|TRBV7-2|once
ASSLVPANEKLF
>11|.|TRBV2|.
ASREQGNTEAF
>11|.|TRBV18|.
AGAGNAANEQF
>12|TRBD2|TRBV5-4|.
ASSLVGTTYEQY
>14|TRBD1|TRBV5-1|.
ASSLDRGAHRTEAF
>13|.|TRBV5-1|.
ASSLAGYGQETQY
>13|.|TRBV4-1|.
ASSQDGAWGQPQH
>11|.|TRBV5-6|.
ASSALGLYEQY
>14|.|TRBV6-2/TRBV6-3|.
ASSYATGTLNTEAF
>13|.|TRBV28|.
ASSLGTSLPDEQF
>15|TRBD2|TRBV4-3|.
ASSQDQAGGVNNEQF
>14|.|TRBV5-1|.
ASSLVLAANTGELF
>11|.|TRBV10-3|.
AIAEGKGSPLH
>12|.|TRBV6-2/TRBV6-3|.
ASSRLERGETQY
>12|TRBD2|TRBV5-1|.
ASRNDRGGDTQY
>16|TRBD2|TRBV4-3|.
ASSFTRKLAGLVDTQY
>11|.|TRBV7-9|.
ASSLGQNYGYT
>11|.|TRBV7-3|.
ASSLTSFDEQY
>13|.|TRBV6-5|.
ASMVSWGLNTEAF
>13|TRBD1|TRBV3-1/TRBV3-2|once
ASSRPRTGGETQY
>15|.|TRBV4-2|once
ASSQVHFQPGLNEQF
>12|.|TRBV27|few
ASSLSYRVYGYT
>14|.|TRBV9|.
ASSAQPGGLPYEQY
>14|.|TRBV18|once
ASSPFYGQNTGELF
>15|.|TRBV7-2|.
ASSPSVQGDSGNTIY